One sample yielded the 14 T cell receptor beta chains listed below, sequenced in a study of T cells in Graves' hyperthyroidism and ophthalmopathy. Amplification yielded TCR beta CDR3 regions, with RNA transcripts as the source. The HTBI primer set was used in a first-round RT-PCR of the TCR CDR3. TCRdb recomputed calls from the multiplex PCR reads with MiXCR, one row per CDR3 protein. The data show some 400,000 distinct CDR3 sequences, over 15% seen once. The sequencing input was blood. These TCRs come from a woman under 30 with Graves' hyperthyroidism.

In its sample, this clonotype was seen many times. This chain connects TRBV11-1 to TRBJ2-7; 8 nucleotides match TRBD1. Germline V gene data show CDR1 as SGHAT and CDR2 as FQDESV (reference sequence). The CDR3 is 17 residues long. V lost 0 bases and J lost 0; bases outside the gene matches: 7. In DNA form, the CDR3 reads TGTGCCAGCAGCTTAGCGGTCACAGGGGGGTCCTCCTACGAGCAGTACTTC. Amino acids: CASSLAVTGGSSYEQYF.

The V call is TRBV11-3, the J call TRBJ2-7; no reliable D call. The V end lost 5 bases, the J end lost 0 bases, and 11 bases lay between the germline ends. This CDR3 contains 14 residues. Germline lookup yields CDR1 SGHNT and CDR2 YENEEA. CDR3 bases: TGTGCCAGCAGCAAGACCCGAGCCTCCTACGAGCAGTACTTC. This gives the protein CASSKTRASYEQYF.

In this sample, this clonotype turned up many times. The chain has TRBV5-1 and TRBJ1-1; D not certain. CDR1 is SGHRS, CDR2 YFSETQ, per germline. The germline V and J ends were trimmed by 0 bases and 5 bases, with 14 bases remaining between them. This CDR3 comprises 15 residues. CDR3 in amino acids: CASSLAIRTDTEAFF. The CDR3 coding sequence is TGCGCCAGCAGCTTGGCCATCCGGACGGATACTGAAGCTTTCTTT.

This clonotype was observed at least ten times. V usage is TRBV6-1 and J usage is TRBJ1-3; D gene uncertain. Trimming pared 5 bases from V and 1 base from J, leaving 12 bases between. In germline, CDR1 is MNHNS, CDR2 SASEGT. There are 15 residues in the CDR3. CDR3 sequence: CASSPTRESGNTIYF. DNA of the CDR3: TGTGCCAGCAGTCCCACAAGGGAGTCTGGAAACACCATATATTTT.

The rearrangement joins TRBV4-1 to TRBJ2-2; D is uncertain. Germline V gene lookup returns CDR1 MGHRA and CDR2 YSYEKL. Deletions cut 1 base from V and 3 bases from J, with 6 bases between. This CDR3 comprises 14 residues. The CDR3 region is CASSQGGYTGELFF. The CDR3 DNA reads TGCGCCAGCAGCCAAGGGGGATACACCGGGGAGCTGTTTTTT.

This clonotype was seen at least ten times. The gene calls are TRBV6-5 and TRBJ2-7, with 7 bases identical to TRBD2. The CDR3 loop spans 15 amino acids. Germline CDR1 is MNHEY and CDR2 is SVGAGI. Germline trimming cut 4 bases from V and 4 bases from J; bases unmatched to any gene: 10. CDR3 DNA: TGTGCCAGCAGTTCCATGACTAGCTCCCCTTACGAGCAGTACTTC. It yields the protein CASSSMTSSPYEQYF.

The chain links TRBV4-2 to TRBJ1-6; 10 bases match TRBD1. CDR3 length: 16 amino acids. Germline CDR1 and CDR2: LGHNA and YNFKEQ. Unmatched junction bases numbered 7, after V lost 0 bases and J lost 11 bases. This CDR3 is CASSQERDRGKAPLHF. The CDR3 DNA sequence: TGTGCCAGCAGCCAAGAACGGGACAGGGGTAAGGCACCCCTCCACTTT.

The chain links TRBV20-1 to TRBJ2-5; D remains ambiguous. The germline V gene encodes CDR1 DFQATT and CDR2 SNEGSKA (reference sequence). The CDR3 length is 13 residues. Trimming took 1 base from V and 4 from J, leaving 10 bases between them. CDR3 DNA sequence: TGCAGTGCTAGAGGGCTAGTTGGAGAGACCCAGTACTTC. Translated, it gives CSARGLVGETQYF.

This clonotype occurred a few times. The chain links TRBV9 to TRBJ2-2; 8 nucleotides agree with TRBD1. Looked up from germline, CDR1 is SGDLS and CDR2 is YYNGEE. The CDR3 runs to 16 residues. V was pared by 0 bases and J by 3 bases, with 4 bases of the junction left unmatched. The CDR3 DNA sequence: TGTGCCAGCAGCGTAGCTTCAGGGGGCTACACCGGGGAGCTGTTTTTT. Protein sequence: CASSVASGGYTGELFF.

This clonotype was counted many times. The V call is TRBV6-5, the J call TRBJ1-6, with 8 bases identical to TRBD1. The V segment lost 4 bases and the J segment 6 bases; nucleotides outside the gene matches: 8. Germline V gives CDR1 MNHEY, CDR2 SVGAGI. The CDR3 length is 16 residues. CDR3 sequence (DNA): TGTGCCAGCAGTTTCAGGGGGCCACTCGGTAATTCACCCCTCCACTTT. Translated, it gives CASSFRGPLGNSPLHF.

This clonotype occurred many times. This sequence joins TRBV12-3 or TRBV12-4 and TRBJ1-2; D ambiguous. CDR3 length equals 15 residues. The germline V and J ends were trimmed by 6 bases and 0 bases, with 14 bases remaining between them. The CDR3 bases are TGTGCCAGCAGCCACTATAAAGGAGCTAACTATGGCTACACCTTC. It translates to CASSHYKGANYGYTF.

This clonotype has at least ten counts. This chain joins TRBV2 and TRBJ2-5; a possible D gene is TRBD2 (5 bases). V lost 3 bases, J lost 0 bases, and 11 bases lay in between. Germline values: CDR1 SNHLY, CDR2 FYNNEI. The CDR3 runs to 15 residues. This CDR3 is CASSDPGSYQETQYF. The CDR3 DNA sequence: TGTGCCAGCAGTGATCCGGGATCCTACCAAGAGACCCAGTACTTC.

This clonotype was seen at least ten times. This chain connects TRBV6-5 to TRBJ2-7; 7 positions match TRBD2. V lost 3 bases to trimming and J lost 0 bases; unmatched junction nucleotides: 8. CDR3 size: 16 residues. The germline gives CDR1 MNHEY, CDR2 SVGAGI. CDR3 DNA: TGTGCCAGCAGTTATCGGCGCGGGGGAAGCTCCTACGAGCAGTACTTC. Translating gives CASSYRRGGSSYEQYF.

This clonotype was seen at least ten times. The rearrangement joins TRBV20-1 to TRBJ1-2; 7 bases fit TRBD1. This CDR3 contains 12 residues. With 4 bases clipped from V and 12 bases from J, the junction kept 11 bases outside the gene matches. Germline V CDR1 and CDR2: DFQATT, SNEGSKA (reference sequence). CDR3 DNA sequence: TGCAGTGCTATATTCACCACAGGGGATCACACCTTC. Translation gives CSAIFTTGDHTF.